These 20 T cell receptor beta chains share one sample of origin, sequenced in a study of blood T cells in healthy people across ages. Combining a sample-barcoded 5' primer with a J-beta primer mix, a second PCR ran for about 7 to 11 cycles. TCRdb passed the 5' RACE reads through MiXCR, listing each CDR3 protein once. The sample has some 1.7 million distinct CDR3 sequences, 28% seen once. The specimen was blood. The receptors here all came from a woman aged 25-40 years in good health.

This clonotype was observed a handful of times. V is TRBV20-1 and J is TRBJ2-5; 11 positions match TRBD2. The trim removed 5 bases at V and 1 base at J, leaving 3 bases unmatched. Germline V gene lookup returns CDR1 DFQATT and CDR2 SNEGSKA (reference sequence). The CDR3 is 14 amino acids. CDR3 region: CSAQLAGAQETQYF. The CDR3 region has the DNA TGCAGTGCTCAACTAGCGGGGGCCCAAGAGACCCAGTACTTC.

This clonotype was recorded many times. The rearrangement joins TRBV6-2 or TRBV6-3 to TRBJ2-7; 8 bases line up with TRBD2. The CDR3 contains 14 residues. Germline CDR1 is MNHEY and CDR2 is SVGEGT. Trimming took 8 bases from V and 3 from J; bases not matched to a gene: 9. The CDR3 loop reads CASSPLAGNYEQYF. CDR3 nucleotide sequence: TGTGCCAGCTCACCGCTAGCGGGTAACTACGAGCAGTACTTC.

The table lists this clonotype with many counts. The rearrangement links TRBV6-1 to TRBJ1-2; the D is unclear. From germline, CDR1 is MNHNS and CDR2 SASEGT. This CDR3 comprises 12 residues. V was pared by 4 bases and J by 4 bases, with 7 bases between. CDR3 nucleotides: TGTGCCAGCAGTGGGTCCCTCTATGGCTACACCTTC. This gives the protein CASSGSLYGYTF.

In the case of this clonotype: A far larger clone is just one base off, so this is likely a read error. This chain joins TRBV28 and TRBJ2-7, with TRBD1 matching over 7 bases. This CDR3 has 14 residues. Germline V gives CDR1 MDHEN, CDR2 SYDVKM. Losses at the gene ends were 6 bases for V and 1 base for J; bases not matched to a gene: 6. As DNA, the CDR3 is TGTGCCAGCAGGTTAGGGGGACAGTCCTACGAGCAGTACTTC. The encoded protein is CASRLGGQSYEQYF.

The chain links TRBV6-5 to TRBJ1-6; no firm D call. The CDR3 runs to 13 residues. V lost 2 bases, J lost 7 bases, and 6 bases lay in between. Germline V gene lookup returns CDR1 MNHEY and CDR2 SVGAGI. The CDR3 coding sequence is TGTGCCAGCAGTTACATCAGGAATTCACCCCTCCACTTT. Translation gives CASSYIRNSPLHF.

The rearrangement joins TRBV6-1 to TRBJ2-3; the D gene could be TRBD1 or TRBD2 (6 bases each). V was cut by 6 bases and J by 5 bases, with 24 bases left in between. Germline loops: CDR1 MNHNS, CDR2 SASEGT. CDR3 length equals 17 residues. The CDR3 loop reads CASSAPVGLEGEDTQYF. The DNA for the CDR3 is TGTGCCAGCAGCGCCCCCGTGGGTTTGGAGGGGGAAGATACGCAGTATTTT.

The sample holds many counts of this clonotype. V gene TRBV5-1 combines with J gene TRBJ2-5, with D tentatively TRBD1 (5 bases). Germline CDR1 and CDR2: SGHRS and YFSETQ. Trimming left V 4 bases short and J 5 bases short, with 18 bases between. This CDR3 region has 15 residues. The CDR3 DNA reads as TGCGCCAGCAGCATCAAAGGGGCCACCCGGGAGACCCAGTACTTC. Translated, it gives CASSIKGATRETQYF.

This clonotype was counted ten times or more. V usage is TRBV29-1 and J usage is TRBJ2-7; TRBD2 matches 7 bases. The CDR3 loop spans 14 amino acids. Germline CDR1 is SQVTM and CDR2 is ANQGSEA. Trimming at V came to 4 bases and at J to 0 bases, leaving 6 bases not matched to a gene. The DNA of the CDR3 is TGCAGCGTTGTGCGGGGGTGGGACTCCTACGAGCAGTACTTC. Translating gives CSVVRGWDSYEQYF.

This clonotype was observed many times. The chain employs TRBV27 and TRBJ2-5, with TRBD1 as a possible D gene (5 bases). Germline CDR1 and CDR2: MNHEY and SMNVEV (reference sequence). Trimming took 6 bases from V and 5 from J, leaving 10 bases between them. CDR3 length equals 12 residues. As DNA, the CDR3 is TGTGCCAGCAGCGACGCAGGGGAGACCCAGTACTTC. Translated: CASSDAGETQYF.

Note on this clonotype: A much larger clone differs by one base, so this may be a read error. The chain is built from TRBV7-9 and TRBJ2-1; 8 bases align to TRBD2. The J segment lost 8 bases and the V segment lost 4 bases, leaving 22 bases of the junction unmatched. Germline values: CDR1 SEHNR, CDR2 FQNEAQ (reference sequence). The CDR3 runs to 19 residues. The CDR3, as DNA: TGTGCCAGCAGCTCAAGGGGGGTTCGACTAGCGAGATCGTCGGATGAGCAGTTCTTC. This codes for CASSSRGVRLARSSDEQFF.

A note on this clonotype: This may come from a read error, since a much larger clone is one base off. V usage is TRBV7-2 and J usage is TRBJ1-2; 8 bases align to TRBD1. CDR1 and CDR2 (germline): SGHTA, FQGNSA. This CDR3 region has 13 residues. V trimming: 4 bases; J trimming: 7 bases; junction bases outside the gene matches: 5. CDR3 loop: CASSSAGGLGYTF. CDR3 coding DNA: TGTGCCAGCAGCTCGGCAGGGGGCCTTGGCTACACCTTC.

The chain carries TRBV29-1 and TRBJ2-2; 7 positions agree with TRBD1. CDR3 length: 12 amino acids. V lost 7 bases to trimming and J lost 3 bases; unmatched junction nucleotides: 2. Looked up from germline, CDR1 is SQVTM and CDR2 is ANQGSEA. This chain's CDR3 is CSADRDTGELFF. The DNA for the CDR3 is TGCAGCGCCGACAGGGACACCGGGGAGCTGTTTTTT.

This clonotype was seen many times. The chain links TRBV29-1 to TRBJ2-7; 7 nucleotides line up with TRBD2. J was trimmed by 6 bases and V by 4 bases; bases with no gene match: 9. Per the germline V gene, CDR1 is SQVTM and CDR2 is ANQGSEA. The CDR3 covers 13 residues. The DNA of the CDR3 is TGCAGCGTTGCTGGGGAGGGGAGCGGCGAGCAGTACTTC. It specifies CSVAGEGSGEQYF.

The rearrangement uses TRBV3-1 and TRBJ1-1, with a tentative D call TRBD1 (5 bases). Per germline, CDR1 LGHDT and CDR2 YNNKEL (reference sequence). V was shortened by 2 bases and J by 4 bases, with 11 bases between the two germline ends. CDR3 length: 14 amino acids. Here the CDR3 reads CASSQQGVRTEAFF. The CDR3 DNA sequence: TGTGCCAGCAGCCAACAAGGGGTGCGCACTGAAGCTTTCTTT.

The chain links TRBV9 to TRBJ2-1, with TRBD1 matching over 8 bases. The CDR3 sequence is 15 residues long. Germline lookup yields CDR1 SGDLS and CDR2 YYNGEE. V dropped 0 bases and J dropped 9; count of bases not matched to a gene: 8. CDR3 residues: CASSVAGRGLSEQFF. The CDR3 nucleotides are TGTGCCAGCAGCGTAGCTGGCAGGGGGCTAAGTGAGCAGTTCTTC.

The chain links TRBV12-3 or TRBV12-4 to TRBJ1-2, with 7 bases matching TRBD1. CDR3 length: 14 residues. Trimming removed 5 bases from V and 4 bases from J; junction bases left unmatched: 7. CDR3 residues: CASSPTTGAYGYTF. The CDR3 DNA follows: TGTGCCAGCAGTCCAACCACAGGGGCCTATGGCTACACCTTC.

The chain uses TRBV29-1 and TRBJ2-3, with TRBD2 as a possible D gene (7 bases). This CDR3 contains 15 residues. Germline V CDR1 and CDR2: SQVTM, ANQGSEA. Trimming removed 7 bases from V and 1 base from J, with 18 bases in between. This CDR3 reads CSGEGGPAGTDTQYF. The CDR3 nucleotides are TGCAGCGGGGAGGGGGGACCGGCTGGCACAGATACGCAGTATTTT.

The rearrangement uses TRBV29-1 and TRBJ2-7; 8 nucleotides line up with TRBD2. The germline V gene has CDR1 SQVTM and CDR2 ANQGSEA. The CDR3 extends over 13 amino acids. The V gene end was trimmed by 7 bases and the J gene end by 10 bases; junction bases not matched to a gene: 15. The DNA of the CDR3 is TGCAGCGCTAAACTAGCGGAGTCAAGTCCCCAGTACTTC. This sequence encodes CSAKLAESSPQYF.

This clonotype was counted a few times. A much larger clone sits a single nucleotide away, making a read error possible. The rearrangement uses TRBV29-1 and TRBJ2-3; 10 bases match TRBD2. This CDR3 contains 11 residues. The germline V gene has CDR1 SQVTM and CDR2 ANQGSEA. The CDR3 sequence is CSALAGDMQYF. The CDR3 DNA reads as TGCAGCGCCCTAGCGGGGGATATGCAGTATTTT.

There are a few counts of this clonotype. The rearrangement links TRBV20-1 to TRBJ2-1; TRBD1 or TRBD2 may be the D gene (5 bases each). With 3 bases removed from V and 5 bases from J, the gap between germline ends came to 17 bases. CDR1 is DFQATT, CDR2 SNEGSKA, per germline (reference sequence). The CDR3 consists of 15 residues. CDR3 sequence (DNA): TGCAGTGCTAGTCAGTCAGCGGACACAGACAATGAGCAGTTCTTC. It codes for CSASQSADTDNEQFF.